This T cell receptor (beta chain) was sequenced during a study of blood T cell repertoires in COVID-19. About the study: The United States, Italy and Spain provided the acute and convalescent COVID-19 samples.

Repertoires were generated with immunoSEQ multiplex PCR, while TCRdb's copy carries only in-frame clones and drops some. The repertoire has about 250,000 clones, about 80% of them found once; the top ten carry 3.3%. This clonotype originated in a woman of 80 years or more with acute or convalescent COVID-19. Sequenced sample: peripheral blood.

As DNA, the CDR3 is TGCAGCGTTTTAGGACAGAGCAGTGCCAAAAACATTCAGTACTTC. Residues: CSVLGQSSAKNIQYF. The rearrangement links TRBV29-1 to TRBJ2-4; tentatively, D is TRBD1 (6 bases). The CDR3 has 15 residues. Germline V CDR1 and CDR2: SQVTM, ANQGSEA. Trimming shortened V by 5 bases and J by 1 base, and 15 bases separated the two germline ends.